This T cell receptor (beta chain) came from a study of T cell clones after liver transplantation (dated by TCRdb to the late 2010s). Background for the entire study: The samples were obtained from ITN030ST, a randomized trial that attempted immunosuppression withdrawal within 2 years after liver transplantation. Donor-reactive T cell clones were identified using TCRbeta sequencing after a pre-transplant mixed lymphocyte reaction and were then followed in post-transplant blood. As an antigen-independent comparator for the donor-reactive sequences, third party-reactive TCRbeta sequences from pre-transplant MLRs were identified as well. Of the eight recipients, three were HCV-positive, while the remaining recipients had been transplanted for non-autoimmune, non-viral indications. No induction therapy was given to the subjects, and standard immunosuppression was administered until randomization at 12-24 months post-transplant. Tolerance was defined as complete withdrawal of immunosuppression for at least one year without a rise in liver enzymes beyond twice the upper limit of normal. Blood samples were collected pre-transplant, pre-randomization before withdrawal, and post-randomization after either complete withdrawal or failed withdrawal. Of the 8 liver transplant recipients making up the studied cohort, 3 were classified as tolerant and 5 as non-tolerant. General study outcomes and caveats: Since no allograft tissue specimens were available, donor-reactive T cells may have migrated into the graft instead of being deleted. When repertoire turnover was taken into account, detection of donor-reactive sequences was significantly reduced in 7 of 8 subjects for CD4 and in 8 of 8 subjects for CD8. A significant post-transplant decrease in circulating donor-reactive CD4 TCRbeta sequences was observed in most of the 8 subjects, irrespective of tolerance or HCV status. In two subjects, low numbers of available donor cells limited the measurable donor-reactive repertoire. The decline in donor-reactive sequences exceeded the decline in third party-reactive sequences, suggesting partial antigen-specific deletion that was unrelated to withdrawal success. Because of small, heterogeneous patient numbers and non-standardized post-transplant time points, the conclusions were only preliminary.

In the case of this clone: The specificity of this receptor is unknown. Base quality data are lacking; no much larger clone is found one base away.

Thawed unstimulated PBMCs were stained for CD3, CD4 and CD8 and FACS-sorted into CD3+CD4+ and CD3+CD8+ populations. Each of the 8 studied subjects was randomized to immunosuppression withdrawal. The Qiagen DNeasy Blood and Tissue Kit was used for genomic DNA isolation. High-throughput TCRbeta CDR3 sequencing of frozen genomic DNA was performed by immunoSEQ, with PCR amplification, mapping, bias correction and internal controls included. The authors' analysis ran thus. Only productive rearrangements were retained, with each unique TCRbeta sequence defined by its CDR3 nucleotide sequence together with its V and J gene. Donor-reactive sequences required at least 5-fold expansion in CFSE-low cells versus unstimulated pre-transplant cells and at least 0.01% frequency. Minimum frequency thresholds were set for each subject on the basis of the unstimulated sample with the lowest template count, so that a detection power of at least 90% was ensured. Jensen-Shannon divergence between the top 1000 TCRbeta sequences post- versus pre-transplant served as the measure of repertoire turnover. Changes in detection of donor-reactive sequences were assessed with two-sided Fisher's exact tests. TCRdb retrieved this table from immuneACCESS and kept in-frame rearrangements only. Not all clones are present; in checked studies, unresolved V genes account for under half, and no reason is known for the remainder. V and J calls and clone size are copied from that table; D and trimming were computed from the DNA. The sample has about 71,000 clones on record, under 90% of them singletons. The ten largest clones add up to about 0.79% of the sample.

V is cut back by 1 base and J by 6 bases, with 7 bases in the junction unmatched. From its cysteine to its phenylalanine, the CDR3 spans 16 amino acids. Kept here is only the CDR3 DNA, which spans 48 bases and is read in frame from base 1. Reading the germline V gene (reference sequence) gives CDR1 SEHNR and CDR2 FQNEAQ. Rearrangement joined TRBV7-9 to TRBJ1-4; 8 bases in between match TRBD1. The receptor's source is a human patient who received a liver transplant. Some T cells may derive from the graft donor when a transplant has been performed. Specimen: CD4+ T cells from blood, collected 12 months after liver transplant. In nucleotide form, the sequence is TGTGCCAGCAGCTTAGGGGGGCAGGGGGCGCATGAAAAACTGTTTTTT. This encodes CASSLGGQGAHEKLFF.